The text below deals with one T cell receptor (beta chain). 13 Jbeta primers and 60 Vbeta primers were used for the PCR. Sequencing was performed with immunoSEQ multiplex PCR; in TCRdb, only in-frame clones are kept and a portion is missing. This table holds about 140,000 clones, approximately 84% found once. This CDR3 has 16 residues. The V gene end was trimmed by 4 bases and the J gene end by 3 bases; junction bases not matched to a gene: 9. The V gene's germline CDR1 is SGHDT and CDR2 YYEEEE. The data derive from a study of cytomegalovirus exposure and HLA in healthy donors. Sequenced: PBMCs. The chain couples TRBV5-6 to TRBJ2-1; TRBD1 matches at 8 bases. The TCR originated in a man in his thirties or forties in good health and CMV-seropositive. The CDR3 sequence is CASSRSGQGFYNEQFF. In nucleotides, the CDR3 is TGTGCCAGCAGCCGCAGCGGACAGGGCTTCTACAATGAGCAGTTCTTC. The variable domain in full, with the rest retrieved from reference TRBV5-6 and TRBJ2-1, is DAGVTQSPTHLIKTRGQQVTLRCSPKSGHDTVSWYQQALGQGPQFIFQYYEEEERQRGNFPDRFSGHQFPNYSSELNVNALLLGDSALYLCASSRSGQGFYNEQFFGPGTRLTVL.